This passage covers 7 T cell receptor beta chains from one sample sequenced in a study of CD4 T cells in relation to SARS-CoV-2 and coronaviruses. The unexposed donors gave CD4+ T cells in about 2010-2019, prior to COVID-19. CD4+ T cells were isolated from the cells after 10 days of culture. No antigens are known for them. The method was immunoSEQ multiplex PCR; TCRdb's version includes in-frame clones alone and lacks a portion of them. The sample consists of 20,000 to 25,000 clones, more than 60% of them appearing once. Sequenced material: CD4+ T cells from PBMCs, cultured in vitro. The origin of the receptors is a human donor in good health.

This clone counts as large (0.1 to 1%). The chain uses TRBV12-3 or TRBV12-4 and TRBJ2-3; no clear D gene. The V end lost 3 bases, the J end lost 11 bases, and 9 bases lay between the germline ends. CDR3 length: 11 amino acids. CDR3 bases: TGTGCCAGCAGTTTCCACCTCGGGCAGTATTTT. Its translation: CASSFHLGQYF.

CDR3 amino acids: CASSLWGTGNTGELFF. CDR3 sequence (DNA): TGTGCCAGCAGCTTGTGGGGGACAGGGAACACCGGGGAGCTGTTTTTT. The chain couples TRBV5-6 to TRBJ2-2; 8 positions match TRBD1. The V gene's germline CDR1 is SGHDT and CDR2 YYEEEE. Losses at the gene ends were 1 base for V and 1 base for J; bases not matched to a gene: 3. The CDR3 has 16 amino acids.

The chain combines TRBV6-2 or TRBV6-3 with TRBJ2-7, with no clear D. Germline values: CDR1 MNHEY, CDR2 SVGEGT. The CDR3 contains 14 residues. Trimming cost V 0 bases and J 3 bases, with 9 bases left between them. CDR3 bases: TGTGCCAGCAGTTACTCGTCGCGGAACTACGAGCAGTACTTC. Its translation is CASSYSSRNYEQYF.

This chain connects TRBV5-1 to TRBJ2-5, with TRBD2 matching 9 bases. The germline V gene has CDR1 SGHRS and CDR2 YFSETQ. The CDR3 runs to 15 residues. With 4 bases clipped from V and 5 bases from J, the junction kept 9 bases outside the gene matches. The CDR3 loop reads CASSAGLAGPETQYF. CDR3 in DNA: TGCGCCAGCAGCGCGGGACTAGCCGGACCGGAGACCCAGTACTTC.

This clone was recorded only once. The genes are TRBV19 and TRBJ2-1; 8 nucleotides line up with TRBD2. The V gene's germline CDR1 is LNHDA and CDR2 SQIVND (reference sequence). Losses at the gene ends were 5 bases for V and 2 bases for J; bases not matched to a gene: 5. The CDR3 is made up of 15 amino acids. The CDR3 nucleotides read TGTGCCAGTAGTCCGGCGGGAGGACCCTACAATGAGCAGTTCTTC. This translates into CASSPAGGPYNEQFF.

The J gene is TRBJ2-3, the V gene TRBV7-6; 8 nucleotides agree with TRBD1. Losses at the gene ends were 0 bases for V and 3 bases for J; bases not matched to a gene: 5. The CDR3 has 16 residues. Germline V lookup: CDR1 SGHVS, CDR2 FNYEAQ. CDR3: CASSLASGQGTDTQYF. Here the CDR3 DNA reads TGTGCCAGCAGCTTAGCTAGTGGACAGGGAACAGATACGCAGTATTTT.

The V and J genes are TRBV19 and TRBJ2-1; 8 bases align to TRBD2. The CDR3 contains 15 residues. CDR1 LNHDA and CDR2 SQIVND come from the germline V gene (reference sequence). V gave up 7 bases and J gave up 0 bases; unmatched junction bases: 5. In nucleotides, the CDR3 is TGTGCCAGTACCAGTAGCGGGATCTCCTACAATGAGCAGTTCTTC. Protein: CASTSSGISYNEQFF.